The subject of this entry is one T cell receptor beta chain. Via MiXCR, TCRdb re-called the RT-PCR reads, giving one row per CDR3 protein. The table lists around 700,000 distinct CDR3 sequences, 12% to 15% of them singletons. The junction had 7 bases not matched to a gene; V was cut back by 1 base and J by 11 bases. CDR3 length equals 15 residues. Per germline, CDR1 DFQATT and CDR2 SNEGSKA (reference sequence). The sequence was collected from a female donor in good health, serving as a healthy control. Sequenced: memory CD4+ T cells from blood. J is TRBJ2-1 and V is TRBV20-1, with 14 bases aligning to TRBD2. In DNA, the CDR3 is TGCAGTGCTAGAGGGACTAGCGGGAGGTCAGGGAAGCAGTTCTTC. As protein: CSARGTSGRSGKQFF.